The sequence of this T cell receptor (beta chain) was determined in a study of somatic mutations in cytotoxic T cells in rheumatoid arthritis. The wider study: Blood samples of about 30 ml were drawn from patients (in EDTA) right after diagnosis and before any treatment.

Positive selection with magnetic beads achieved the isolation of CD4+ and CD8+ cells, followed by a flow cytometry check of purity. Notes on the study in general: Unidentified antigens were the targets of the expanded CD8+ clones.

V dropped 7 bases and J dropped 3 bases, with 8 bases sitting between them. From germline, CDR1 is ENHRY and CDR2 SYGVKD. The CDR3 is 12 residues long. Clones were read by immunoSEQ multiplex PCR, and TCRdb kept only the in-frame ones, dropping some. The sample gives around 19,000 clones, under 85% of which show up once; about 15% is in the top ten. This clone was recorded only once. Its antigen is still unknown. The TCR comes from an adult with rheumatoid arthritis. Sequencing was done on a sample of CD8+ T cells sorted from blood. V gene TRBV10-3 combines with J gene TRBJ2-3, with a tentative D call TRBD2 (5 bases). The CDR3: CAINEGTDTQYF. Here the CDR3 DNA reads TGTGCCATCAACGAGGGAACAGATACGCAGTATTTT.